These 5 T cell receptor beta chains share one sample of origin, sequenced in a study of blood T cell repertoires in COVID-19. Using immunoSEQ multiplex PCR, the repertoire was profiled, and TCRdb retains in-frame clones only, with some absent. The table records 240,000 or so clones, 82% of them present only once. Input material: peripheral blood. The source is a woman in her sixties or seventies with active or convalescent COVID-19.

The rearrangement uses TRBV5-5 and TRBJ2-3; weak D call: TRBD1 (6 bases). This CDR3 has 15 amino acids. Germline loops: CDR1 SGHKS, CDR2 YYEKEE (reference sequence). Trimming removed 0 bases from V and 4 bases from J, with 12 bases in between. CDR3: CASSLASTGSDTQYF. CDR3 nucleotide sequence: TGTGCCAGCAGCTTGGCGTCGACAGGCTCAGATACGCAGTATTTT.

The CDR3 sequence is CASSQASRGGHEQYF. The DNA for the CDR3 is TGTGCCAGCAGCCAGGCCAGCCGGGGGGGCCACGAGCAGTACTTC. The chain links TRBV3-1 (or the pseudogene TRBV3-2) to TRBJ2-7; 8 nucleotides agree with TRBD2. The germline V gene encodes CDR1 LGHDT and CDR2 YNNKEL (reference sequence). Losses at the gene ends were 3 bases for V and 5 bases for J; bases not matched to a gene: 9. This CDR3 region has 15 residues.

The V gene is TRBV7-2, the J gene TRBJ2-1; possibly TRBD2 for D (5 bases). Trimming shortened V by 1 base and J by 1 base, and 5 bases separated the two germline ends. From germline, CDR1 is SGHTA and CDR2 FQGNSA. This CDR3 has 14 residues. The CDR3 DNA reads TGTGCCAGCAGCTTAGGGACTTCCTACAATGAGCAGTTCTTC. This encodes CASSLGTSYNEQFF.

This sequence joins TRBV5-8 and TRBJ1-1; D is uncertain. CDR3 length: 12 amino acids. Trimming pared 2 bases from V and 8 bases from J, leaving 10 bases between. Germline V gene lookup returns CDR1 SGHTS and CDR2 YDEGEE. This CDR3 is CASSFLGREAFF. The CDR3 nucleotides read TGTGCCAGCAGCTTTCTTGGGAGAGAAGCTTTCTTT.

The chain couples TRBV4-3 to TRBJ2-1; 15 nucleotides align to TRBD2. Germline V gene sequence: CDR1 LGHNA, CDR2 YSLEER. This CDR3 has 19 amino acids. The junction had 3 bases not matched to a gene; V was cut back by 0 bases and J by 0 bases. The CDR3 protein is CASSQDGGLAGGSYNEQFF. In DNA, the CDR3 is TGCGCCAGCAGCCAAGATGGGGGACTAGCGGGGGGCTCCTACAATGAGCAGTTCTTC.